This entry is about one T cell receptor (beta chain). The data belong to a study of T cell changes during pregnancy in multiple sclerosis. The CDR3 contains 18 residues. Assay used: immunoSEQ multiplex PCR; TCRdb lists only in-frame clones, some missing. The profile shows about 35,000 clones, more than 75% of them singletons. This specimen consisted of peripheral blood, obtained in the third trimester of pregnancy. This sequence originates from a female donor in good health, enrolled as a control in a pregnancy study. The rearrangement joins TRBV21-1 to TRBJ1-4; TRBD1 was called by the table and not checked on the DNA. TRBV21-1 is shown as a pseudogene. The CDR3 region is CASSAGAVPGQGNEKLFF. The CDR3 DNA reads as TGTGCCAGCAGCGCAGGGGCGGTCCCGGGACAGGGGAATGAAAAACTGTTTTTT.